These T cell receptor beta chains were read from a single sample in a study of T cell repertoires in cytomegalovirus infection. No antigen is known for these receptors. TCRdb fed the reads into MiXCR, producing one record per CDR3 protein. Counted here are 360,000 or so distinct CDR3 sequences, approximately 30% occurring once; the ten biggest clones make up less than 15%. Specimen: cultured PBMCs, collected from culture after CMV antigen stimulation. These receptors all come from a human donor in good health (CMV status not recorded). Some clones in this sample may be carry-over from other donors' samples. CDR3s include the opening cysteine and the closing phenylalanine or tryptophan. The D gene is left open where the match is weak. Rows may omit the clone size; those that give it use once, few, many or a size class.

V gene: TRBV12-3/TRBV12-4
J gene: TRBJ1-5
CDR3 length: 14
clone size: few
D gene: .
CDR3 protein: CASSKDRSNQPQHF
CDR3 DNA: TGTGCCAGCAGTAAAGACAGGAGCAATCAGCCCCAGCATTTT

V gene: TRBV28
J gene: TRBJ1-4
CDR3 length: 12
clone size: .
D gene: .
CDR3 protein: CASSFRNEKLFF
CDR3 DNA: TGTGCCAGCAGTTTCCGGAATGAAAAACTGTTTTTT

V gene: TRBV7-2
J gene: TRBJ2-7
CDR3 length: 15
clone size: few
D gene: TRBD2
CDR3 protein: CASSRTSAQTYEQYF
CDR3 DNA: TGTGCCAGCAGCCGGACTAGCGCCCAAACTTACGAGCAGTACTTC

V gene: TRBV6-2/TRBV6-3
J gene: TRBJ2-3
CDR3 length: 18
clone size: .
D gene: .
CDR3 protein: CASISGGPSGHPADTQYF
CDR3 DNA: TGTGCCAGCATCTCAGGGGGCCCTAGCGGGCACCCGGCAGATACGCAGTATTTT

V gene: TRBV12-3/TRBV12-4
J gene: TRBJ1-1
CDR3 length: 14
clone size: many
D gene: .
CDR3 protein: CASSSQIRNTEAFF
CDR3 DNA: TGTGCCAGCAGTTCACAGATCAGGAACACTGAAGCTTTCTTT

V gene: TRBV5-5
J gene: TRBJ1-5
CDR3 length: 13
clone size: few
D gene: .
CDR3 protein: CASSFVEGQPQHF
CDR3 DNA: TGTGCCAGCAGCTTTGTGGAGGGACAGCCCCAGCATTTT

V gene: TRBV7-2
J gene: TRBJ1-3
CDR3 length: 14
clone size: .
D gene: .
CDR3 protein: CASSLLNSGNTIYF
CDR3 DNA: TGTGCCAGCAGCTTATTGAACTCTGGAAACACCATATATTTT

V gene: TRBV7-2
J gene: TRBJ2-5
CDR3 length: 17
clone size: few
D gene: TRBD2
CDR3 protein: CASSPGTSGRAKETQYF
CDR3 DNA: TGTGCCAGCAGCCCCGGGACTAGCGGGAGGGCCAAAGAGACCCAGTACTTC

V gene: TRBV28
J gene: TRBJ2-7
CDR3 length: 12
clone size: few
D gene: .
CDR3 protein: CASSRNRDEQYF
CDR3 DNA: TGTGCCAGCAGCCGAAACAGGGACGAGCAGTACTTC

V gene: TRBV19
J gene: TRBJ1-1
CDR3 length: 15
clone size: few
D gene: .
CDR3 protein: CASSTSRGVSTEAFF
CDR3 DNA: TGTGCCAGTAGTACTTCAAGGGGGGTATCCACTGAAGCTTTCTTT

V gene: TRBV6-4
J gene: TRBJ1-2
CDR3 length: 15
clone size: few
D gene: TRBD1
CDR3 protein: CASSLNQGENYGYTF
CDR3 DNA: TGTGCCAGCAGTCTGAATCAGGGGGAGAACTATGGCTACACCTTC

V gene: TRBV3-1
J gene: TRBJ2-4
CDR3 length: 17
clone size: .
D gene: .
CDR3 protein: CASSPSDSGPPKNIQYF
CDR3 DNA: TGTGCCAGCAGCCCCTCTGACTCGGGGCCCCCCAAAAACATTCAGTACTTC

V gene: TRBV6-1
J gene: TRBJ2-1
CDR3 length: 13
clone size: few
D gene: .
CDR3 protein: CASSSREGGEQFF
CDR3 DNA: TGTGCCAGCAGTAGCAGGGAGGGGGGTGAGCAGTTCTTC

V gene: TRBV25-1
J gene: TRBJ2-1
CDR3 length: 19
clone size: .
D gene: .
CDR3 protein: CASSGSRGTCGNSYNEQFF
CDR3 DNA: TGTGCCAGCAGTGGGTCCCGCGGGACTTGCGGAAATTCCTACAATGAGCAGTTCTTC

V gene: TRBV11-3
J gene: TRBJ2-3
CDR3 length: 15
clone size: once
D gene: TRBD1
CDR3 protein: CASREMTGGADTQYF
CDR3 DNA: TGTGCCAGCAGGGAAATGACAGGGGGCGCAGATACGCAGTATTTT

V gene: TRBV7-2
J gene: TRBJ2-3
CDR3 length: 13
clone size: many
D gene: .
CDR3 protein: CASSALGTDTQYF
CDR3 DNA: TGTGCCAGCAGCGCTTTAGGGACAGATACGCAGTATTTT

V gene: TRBV7-6
J gene: TRBJ2-1
CDR3 length: 14
clone size: .
D gene: TRBD1
CDR3 protein: CASSLEQGWSEQFF
CDR3 DNA: TGTGCCAGCAGCTTAGAACAGGGGTGGAGTGAGCAGTTCTTC

V gene: TRBV6-1
J gene: TRBJ2-1
CDR3 length: 13
clone size: few
D gene: .
CDR3 protein: CASSGFVGDEQFF
CDR3 DNA: TGTGCCAGCAGTGGTTTCGTGGGGGATGAGCAGTTCTTC

V gene: TRBV6-5
J gene: TRBJ2-1
CDR3 length: 15
clone size: .
D gene: TRBD2
CDR3 protein: CASRIAGALLNEQFF
CDR3 DNA: TGTGCCAGCAGAATAGCGGGAGCACTGCTCAATGAGCAGTTCTTC

V gene: TRBV4-1
J gene: TRBJ2-7
CDR3 length: 15
clone size: .
D gene: .
CDR3 protein: CASSQAKGGSYEQYF
CDR3 DNA: TGCGCCAGCAGCCAAGCTAAAGGGGGAAGTTACGAGCAGTACTTC

V gene: TRBV7-2
J gene: TRBJ2-4
CDR3 length: 18
clone size: .
D gene: TRBD1
CDR3 protein: CASSTPGTGGYEQNIQYF
CDR3 DNA: TGTGCCAGCAGCACTCCCGGGACAGGGGGCTACGAGCAAAACATTCAGTACTTC

V gene: TRBV7-2
J gene: TRBJ2-3
CDR3 length: 16
clone size: many
D gene: TRBD2
CDR3 protein: CASSLVSSGGGNTQYF
CDR3 DNA: TGTGCCAGCAGCTTAGTGAGCAGCGGGGGGGGAAATACGCAGTATTTT

V gene: TRBV2
J gene: TRBJ2-7
CDR3 length: 13
clone size: .
D gene: TRBD2
CDR3 protein: CAGRDYSPYEQYF
CDR3 DNA: TGTGCAGGCAGGGACTACTCGCCCTACGAGCAGTACTTC

V gene: TRBV24-1
J gene: TRBJ1-5
CDR3 length: 15
clone size: .
D gene: TRBD1
CDR3 protein: CATSATGGWNQPQHF
CDR3 DNA: TGTGCCACCAGTGCGACAGGGGGGTGGAATCAGCCCCAGCATTTT

V gene: TRBV25-1
J gene: TRBJ1-2
CDR3 length: 14
clone size: .
D gene: TRBD1
CDR3 protein: CASSEPDRGYGYTF
CDR3 DNA: TGTGCCAGCAGTGAACCTGACAGGGGGTATGGCTACACCTTC

V gene: TRBV27
J gene: TRBJ2-3
CDR3 length: 18
clone size: .
D gene: TRBD2
CDR3 protein: CATSPRASGSPSTDTQYF
CDR3 DNA: TGTGCCACATCTCCTAGGGCTAGCGGGAGCCCTAGCACAGATACGCAGTATTTT

V gene: TRBV7-8
J gene: TRBJ2-3
CDR3 length: 14
clone size: few
D gene: .
CDR3 protein: CASSLALDTDTQYF
CDR3 DNA: TGTGCCAGCAGCTTAGCTCTAGACACAGATACGCAGTATTTT

V gene: TRBV6-2/TRBV6-3
J gene: TRBJ2-1
CDR3 length: 15
clone size: .
D gene: TRBD2
CDR3 protein: CASRPGTSGYNEQFF
CDR3 DNA: TGTGCCAGCAGACCCGGGACTAGCGGGTACAATGAGCAGTTCTTC

V gene: TRBV27
J gene: TRBJ2-7
CDR3 length: 15
clone size: .
D gene: .
CDR3 protein: CASKVTVSPLVEQYF
CDR3 DNA: TGTGCCAGCAAGGTGACCGTCTCACCCCTCGTCGAGCAGTACTTC

V gene: TRBV4-2
J gene: TRBJ2-1
CDR3 length: 16
clone size: .
D gene: .
CDR3 protein: CASSQVFGTTYNEQFF
CDR3 DNA: TGTGCCAGCAGCCAAGTCTTCGGGACGACCTACAATGAGCAGTTCTTC

V gene: TRBV12-3/TRBV12-4
J gene: TRBJ2-1
CDR3 length: 14
clone size: few
D gene: TRBD2
CDR3 protein: CASSFLAGVGEQFF
CDR3 DNA: TGTGCCAGCAGTTTCTTGGCGGGAGTGGGTGAGCAGTTCTTC

V gene: TRBV7-9
J gene: TRBJ1-1
CDR3 length: 12
clone size: .
D gene: .
CDR3 protein: CASSLWTTGAFF
CDR3 DNA: TGTGCCAGCAGCTTATGGACCACGGGAGCTTTCTTT

V gene: TRBV7-9
J gene: TRBJ2-3
CDR3 length: 16
clone size: many
D gene: TRBD2
CDR3 protein: CASSSQREGRSDTQYF
CDR3 DNA: TGTGCCAGCAGCTCCCAGCGGGAGGGCCGCTCAGATACGCAGTATTTT

V gene: TRBV7-8
J gene: TRBJ1-4
CDR3 length: 17
clone size: .
D gene: TRBD1
CDR3 protein: CASSLEQGVPTNEKLFF
CDR3 DNA: TGTGCCAGCAGCTTAGAACAGGGGGTCCCAACTAATGAAAAACTGTTTTTT

V gene: TRBV6-1
J gene: TRBJ2-3
CDR3 length: 15
clone size: .
D gene: .
CDR3 protein: CASSLLGKYTDTQYF
CDR3 DNA: TGTGCCAGCAGTTTACTAGGAAAGTACACAGATACGCAGTATTTT

V gene: TRBV20-1
J gene: TRBJ1-1
CDR3 length: 14
clone size: .
D gene: .
CDR3 protein: CSARAPLLNTEAFF
CDR3 DNA: TGCAGTGCTAGAGCCCCCCTACTGAACACTGAAGCTTTCTTT

V gene: TRBV19
J gene: TRBJ1-6
CDR3 length: 15
clone size: .
D gene: .
CDR3 protein: CASTPVLGVNSPLHF
CDR3 DNA: TGTGCCAGTACCCCAGTGCTGGGGGTAAATTCACCCCTCCACTTT

V gene: TRBV6-2/TRBV6-3
J gene: TRBJ1-1
CDR3 length: 11
clone size: .
D gene: .
CDR3 protein: CASRGHFEAFF
CDR3 DNA: TGTGCCAGCAGAGGACACTTTGAAGCTTTCTTT

V gene: TRBV7-2
J gene: TRBJ2-1
CDR3 length: 13
clone size: many
D gene: .
CDR3 protein: CASSPSTSLEQFF
CDR3 DNA: TGTGCCAGCAGCCCATCGACTAGTTTGGAGCAGTTCTTC

V gene: TRBV4-1
J gene: TRBJ1-2
CDR3 length: 16
clone size: .
D gene: .
CDR3 protein: CASSHPPQGTNYGYTF
CDR3 DNA: TGCGCCAGCAGCCATCCCCCCCAGGGGACTAACTATGGCTACACCTTC

V gene: TRBV7-2
J gene: TRBJ1-2
CDR3 length: 15
clone size: .
D gene: .
CDR3 protein: CASSSFVGDFDGYTF
CDR3 DNA: TGTGCCAGCAGCTCATTCGTTGGGGACTTTGATGGCTACACCTTC

V gene: TRBV7-6
J gene: TRBJ2-3
CDR3 length: 17
clone size: many
D gene: TRBD2
CDR3 protein: CASSYPFGEGRTDTQYF
CDR3 DNA: TGTGCCAGCAGCTACCCTTTTGGGGAGGGGCGGACAGATACGCAGTATTTT

V gene: TRBV6-2/TRBV6-3
J gene: TRBJ1-5
CDR3 length: 16
clone size: .
D gene: .
CDR3 protein: CASSPVGGTGNQPQHF
CDR3 DNA: TGTGCCAGCAGTCCCGTAGGGGGGACGGGCAATCAGCCCCAGCATTTT

V gene: TRBV19
J gene: TRBJ2-1
CDR3 length: 16
clone size: .
D gene: TRBD2
CDR3 protein: CASSIELRLAHNEQFF
CDR3 DNA: TGTGCCAGTAGTATAGAACTGAGACTAGCCCACAATGAGCAGTTCTTC

V gene: TRBV6-2/TRBV6-3
J gene: TRBJ1-5
CDR3 length: 14
clone size: .
D gene: .
CDR3 protein: CASSYQEKNQPQHF
CDR3 DNA: TGTGCCAGCAGTTATCAGGAAAAAAATCAGCCCCAGCATTTT

V gene: TRBV24-1
J gene: TRBJ2-5
CDR3 length: 11
clone size: few
D gene: .
CDR3 protein: CAAESGETQYF
CDR3 DNA: TGTGCCGCTGAATCCGGAGAGACCCAGTACTTC

V gene: TRBV11-2
J gene: TRBJ2-5
CDR3 length: 17
clone size: few
D gene: TRBD2
CDR3 protein: CASSSGRTSGREETQYF
CDR3 DNA: TGTGCCAGCAGCTCCGGGCGGACTAGCGGGAGGGAAGAGACCCAGTACTTC